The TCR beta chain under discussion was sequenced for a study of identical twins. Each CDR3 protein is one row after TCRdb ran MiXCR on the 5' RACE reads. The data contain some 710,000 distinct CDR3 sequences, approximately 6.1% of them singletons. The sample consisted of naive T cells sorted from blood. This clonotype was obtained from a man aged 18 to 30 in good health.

CDR3 nucleotides: TGTGCCAGCAGCGTAGTGGAAGGGAGCTACAATGAGCAGTTCTTC. Residues: CASSVVEGSYNEQFF. The chain joins TRBV9 to TRBJ2-1; tentative D call: TRBD2 (5 bases). Trimming took 0 bases from V and 3 from J, leaving 10 bases between them. Looked up from germline, CDR1 is SGDLS and CDR2 is YYNGEE. This CDR3 is 15 amino acids long.